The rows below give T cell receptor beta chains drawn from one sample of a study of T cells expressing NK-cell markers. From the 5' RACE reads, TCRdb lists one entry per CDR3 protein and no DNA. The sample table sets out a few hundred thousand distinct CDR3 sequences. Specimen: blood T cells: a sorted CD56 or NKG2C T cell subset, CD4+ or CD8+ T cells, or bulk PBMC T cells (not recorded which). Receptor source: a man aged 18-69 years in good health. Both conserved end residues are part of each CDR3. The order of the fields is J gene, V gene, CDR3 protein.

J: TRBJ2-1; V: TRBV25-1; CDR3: CASSRTGGVSNEQFF
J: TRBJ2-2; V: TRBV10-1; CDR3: CASSVNGAAGELFF
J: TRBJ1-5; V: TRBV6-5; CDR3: CASTLGEVSNQPQHF
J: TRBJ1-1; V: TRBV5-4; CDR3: CASSFGGFDTEAFF
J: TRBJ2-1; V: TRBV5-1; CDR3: CASSRKGRGGDNEQFF
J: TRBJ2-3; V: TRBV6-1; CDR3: CASSEAPPGLAGAPPTQYF
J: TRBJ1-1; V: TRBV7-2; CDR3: CASSPPLSGLNTEAFF
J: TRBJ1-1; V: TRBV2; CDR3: CASKQGMNTEAFF
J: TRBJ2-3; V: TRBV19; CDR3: CASRRTSGGYDTQYF
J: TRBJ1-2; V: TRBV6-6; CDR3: CASSYKVYGYTF
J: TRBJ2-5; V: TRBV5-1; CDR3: CASSPGVVTSSSETQYF
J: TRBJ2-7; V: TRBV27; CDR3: CASSPGRGGYEQYF
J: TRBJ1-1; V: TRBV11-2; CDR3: CASSNDRNTEAFF
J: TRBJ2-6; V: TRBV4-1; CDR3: CASSQEGQSGGANVLTF
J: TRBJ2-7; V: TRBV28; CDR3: CAIQGQGTGEQYF
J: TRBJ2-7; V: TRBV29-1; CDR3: CSVQPPRGGYYEQYF
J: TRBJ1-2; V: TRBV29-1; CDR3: CSVEIVRGLQGYTF